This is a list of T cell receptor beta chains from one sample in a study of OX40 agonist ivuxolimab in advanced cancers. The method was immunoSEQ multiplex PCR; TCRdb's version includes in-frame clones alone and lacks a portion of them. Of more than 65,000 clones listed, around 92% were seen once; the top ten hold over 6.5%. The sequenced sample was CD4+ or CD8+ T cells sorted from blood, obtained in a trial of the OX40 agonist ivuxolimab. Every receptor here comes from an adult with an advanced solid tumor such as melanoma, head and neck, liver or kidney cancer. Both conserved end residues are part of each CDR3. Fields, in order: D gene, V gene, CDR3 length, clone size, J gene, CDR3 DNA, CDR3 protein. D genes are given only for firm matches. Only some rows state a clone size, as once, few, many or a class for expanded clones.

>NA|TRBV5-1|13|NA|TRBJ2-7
TGCGCCAGCAGCTCATCAGGGGCCTACGAGCAGTACTTC
CASSSSGAYEQYF
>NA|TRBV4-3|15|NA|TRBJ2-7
TGCGCCAGCAGCCTGGGGGAGCCGAGCTCCTACGAGCAGTACTTC
CASSLGEPSSYEQYF
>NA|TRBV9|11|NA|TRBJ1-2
TGTGCCAGCAGCGGAGATTATGGCTACACCTTC
CASSGDYGYTF
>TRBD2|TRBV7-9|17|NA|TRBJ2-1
TGTGCCAGCAGCTTAGGAATCGGGGGGAGCTCCTACAATGAGCAGTTCTTC
CASSLGIGGSSYNEQFF
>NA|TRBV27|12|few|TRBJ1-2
TGTGCCAGCAGTTTGGCAGGGTACGGCTACACCTTC
CASSLAGYGYTF
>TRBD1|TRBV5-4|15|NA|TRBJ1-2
TGTGCCAGCAGCCACGACAGGGGAGGGCTCTATGGCTACACCTTC
CASSHDRGGLYGYTF
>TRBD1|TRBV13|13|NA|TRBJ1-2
TGTGCCAGCAGCTTAGTGACAGGGATTGGCTACACCTTC
CASSLVTGIGYTF
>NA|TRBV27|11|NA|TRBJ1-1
TGTGCCAGCAGCTCGTGGACTGAAGCTTTCTTT
CASSSWTEAFF
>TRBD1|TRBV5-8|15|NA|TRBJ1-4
TGTGCCAGCAGCGTATATCCGGGGACAGACGAAAAACTGTTTTTT
CASSVYPGTDEKLFF
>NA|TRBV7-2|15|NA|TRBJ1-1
TGTGCCAGCAGCTTAGGGACATCCTCACCCCCTGAAGCTTTCTTT
CASSLGTSSPPEAFF
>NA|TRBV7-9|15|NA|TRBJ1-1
TGTGCCAGCAGCTTAGTGGACGGGGGGTGGACTGAAGCTTTCTTT
CASSLVDGGWTEAFF
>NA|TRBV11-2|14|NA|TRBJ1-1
TGTGCCAGCAGCTCAGGTGGGCAGTACACTGAAGCTTTCTTT
CASSSGGQYTEAFF
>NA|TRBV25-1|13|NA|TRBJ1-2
TGTGCCAGCAGTGATGGAGGGACTTATGGCTACACCTTC
CASSDGGTYGYTF
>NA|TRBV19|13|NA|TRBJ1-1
TGTGCCAGTAGCGCAGGGCCGGGCACTGAAGCTTTCTTT
CASSAGPGTEAFF
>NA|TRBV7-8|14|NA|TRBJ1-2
TGTGCCAGCAGCTCCGGGCCCGAAGACGATGGCTACACCTTC
CASSSGPEDDGYTF
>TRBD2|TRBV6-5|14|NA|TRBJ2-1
TGTGCCAGCAGTGACAGCGGGGGCTACAATGAGCAGTTCTTC
CASSDSGGYNEQFF
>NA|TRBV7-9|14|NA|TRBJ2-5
TGTGCCAGCAGCGGGAGGAGCACCCAAGAGACCCAGTACTTC
CASSGRSTQETQYF
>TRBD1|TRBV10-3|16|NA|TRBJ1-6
TGTGCCATCAGTGCAGAGGGGGGGACAGCTAATTCACCCCTCCACTTT
CAISAEGGTANSPLHF
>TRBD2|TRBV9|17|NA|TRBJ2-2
TGTGCCAGCAGCGTAGCAAGGGTAGCGGGGGGGCACCGGGAGCTGTTTTTT
CASSVARVAGGHRELFF
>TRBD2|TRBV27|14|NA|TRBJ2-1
TGTGCCAGCACTCTAGCGGGGGGGCCAGGTGAGCAGTTCTTC
CASTLAGGPGEQFF
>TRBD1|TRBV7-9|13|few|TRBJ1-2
TGTGCCAGCAGCCAGGGACAGGTCTATGGCTACACCTTC
CASSQGQVYGYTF
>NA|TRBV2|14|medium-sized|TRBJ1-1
TGTGCCAGTACCGAGGAGGGGAGGGGCACTGAAGCTTTCTTT
CASTEEGRGTEAFF
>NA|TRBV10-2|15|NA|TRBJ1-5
TGCGCCAGCAGTGAATCCGTGTTTATGGATCAGCCCCAGCATTTT
CASSESVFMDQPQHF
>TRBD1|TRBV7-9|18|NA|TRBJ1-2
TGTGCCAGCGGTGATCCCTCCTCCGGGACAGGGCCCTCCTGGGGCTACACCTTC
CASGDPSSGTGPSWGYTF
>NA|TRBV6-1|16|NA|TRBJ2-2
TGTGCCAGCAGTGATTACAGGGAAATAGGGGCCGGGGAGCTGTTTTTT
CASSDYREIGAGELFF
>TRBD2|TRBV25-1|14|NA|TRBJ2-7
TGTGCCAGCAGTGGGCGGGGGGCCCCCTACGAGCAGTACTTC
CASSGRGAPYEQYF
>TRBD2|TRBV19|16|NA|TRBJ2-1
TGTGCCAGTAGTATCCCAGCGGGGGAGCTCCACAATGAGCAGTTCTTC
CASSIPAGELHNEQFF
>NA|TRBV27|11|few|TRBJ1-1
TGTGCCAGCAAGAAGAACACTGAAGCTTTCTTT
CASKKNTEAFF
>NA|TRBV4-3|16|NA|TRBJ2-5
TGCGCCAGCAGCCAAGACCCAGCCGGGACGCAAGAGACCCAGTACTTC
CASSQDPAGTQETQYF
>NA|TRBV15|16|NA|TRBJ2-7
TGTGCCACCAGTCCTAGTCGCCTGGAGGGCTCCTACGAGCAGTACTTC
CATSPSRLEGSYEQYF
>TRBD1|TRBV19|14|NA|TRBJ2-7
TGTGCCAGTAGTTCTGGGACAGCCGTCTACGAGCAGTACTTC
CASSSGTAVYEQYF
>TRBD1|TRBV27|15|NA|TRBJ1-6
TGTGCCAGCAGTCTAATGTCAGGGGGTAATTCACCCCTCCACTTT
CASSLMSGGNSPLHF
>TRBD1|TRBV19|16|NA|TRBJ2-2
TGTGCCAGCCACCCCGGCCCGACAGGGCCCACCGGGGAGCTGTTTTTT
CASHPGPTGPTGELFF
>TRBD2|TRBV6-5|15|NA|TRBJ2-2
TGTGCCAGCAGTTTCTCTAGCGGGGGGTTCGGGGAGCTGTTTTTT
CASSFSSGGFGELFF
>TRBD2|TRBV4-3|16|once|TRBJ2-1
TGCGCCAGCAGCCAAAGCGGACTAGCGGGGTCGAATGAGCAGTTCTTC
CASSQSGLAGSNEQFF
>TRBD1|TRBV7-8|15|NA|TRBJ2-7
TGTGCCAGCAGCTTAATGGGGACAGGGGCCTACGAGCAGTACTTC
CASSLMGTGAYEQYF
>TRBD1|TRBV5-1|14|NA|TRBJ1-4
TGCGCCAGCAGCGGAGGGACAGGGGGAAGAATCAGTTTGTTT
CASSGGTGGRISLF
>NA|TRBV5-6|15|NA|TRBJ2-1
TGTGCCAGCATCCTCAGAGACTACATCTACAATGAGCAGTTCTTC
CASILRDYIYNEQFF
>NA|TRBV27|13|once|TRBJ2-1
TGTGCCAGCGCCCGGGACCCCTACAATGAGCAGTTCTTC
CASARDPYNEQFF
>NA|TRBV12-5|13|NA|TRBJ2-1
TGTGCTAGTGGTTTGGTCTTCTACAATGAGCAGTTCTTC
CASGLVFYNEQFF
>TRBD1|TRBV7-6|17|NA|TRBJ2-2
TGTGCCAGCAGCTTACGGACAGGGGGCGCCGACACCGGGGAGCTGTTTTTT
CASSLRTGGADTGELFF
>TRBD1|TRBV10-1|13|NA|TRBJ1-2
TGCGCCGAACGGGACAGGGGGCCGGTTGGCTACACCTTC
CAERDRGPVGYTF
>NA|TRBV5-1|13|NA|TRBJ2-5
TGCGCCAGCAGCTTGGTAGTTCAAGAGACCCAGTACTTC
CASSLVVQETQYF
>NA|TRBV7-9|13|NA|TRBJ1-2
TGTGCCAGCAGCTTAGCCGTTAACTATGGCTACACCTTC
CASSLAVNYGYTF
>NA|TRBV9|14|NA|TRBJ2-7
TGTGCCAGCAGCGTAGTCCCCGGTTCCTACGAGCAGTACTTC
CASSVVPGSYEQYF
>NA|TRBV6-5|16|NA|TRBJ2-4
TGTGCCAGCAGTTACACGGACAGTGTAGCCAAAAACATTCAGTACTTC
CASSYTDSVAKNIQYF
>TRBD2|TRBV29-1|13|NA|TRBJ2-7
TGCAGCGTTGTAGCTAGCGGGGGAGGAGAGCAGTACTTC
CSVVASGGGEQYF
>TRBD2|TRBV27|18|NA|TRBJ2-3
TGTGCCAGCAGTTTATATCCCTTACTAGCGGGGGGGACAGATACGCAGTATTTT
CASSLYPLLAGGTDTQYF
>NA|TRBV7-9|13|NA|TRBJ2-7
TGTGCCAGCAGCCCCGACAGGAGCTACGAGCAGTACTTC
CASSPDRSYEQYF
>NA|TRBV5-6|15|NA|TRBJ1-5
TGTGCCAGCAGCTTGTCTCCCACGGGAAATCAGCCCCAGCATTTT
CASSLSPTGNQPQHF
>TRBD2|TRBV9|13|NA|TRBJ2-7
TGTGCCAGCAGCCCCGGGGGGGCCTACGAGCAGTACTTC
CASSPGGAYEQYF
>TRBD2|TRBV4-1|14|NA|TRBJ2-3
TGCGCCAGCAGCCGGGGAGGGGGCACAGATACGCAGTATTTT
CASSRGGGTDTQYF
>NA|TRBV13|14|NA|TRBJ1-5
TGTGCCAGCAGCTTAGGTGGGGTGGTGCAGCCCCAGCATTTT
CASSLGGVVQPQHF